This is a list of T cell receptor beta chains from one sample in a study of blood T cell repertoires in COVID-19. Sequenced by immunoSEQ multiplex PCR; TCRdb stores in-frame clones only, minus some. Counted here are roughly 150,000 clones, over 70% occurring once; the ten biggest clones make up approximately 5.6%. Material for sequencing was PBMCs or T cells enriched from blood (not recorded which). These receptors all come from a woman aged 40 to 50 with acute COVID-19. CDR3s include the opening cysteine and the closing phenylalanine or tryptophan. The D gene is left open where the match is weak. The size entry is marked missing in some rows and otherwise reads once, few, many or a size class.

>NA|13|NA|TRBV9|TRBJ2-3
CASSVSVTDTQYF
TGTGCCAGCAGCGTCAGTGTCACAGATACGCAGTATTTT
>NA|13|TRBD1|TRBV29-1|TRBJ1-2
CSVEVWDRYGYTF
TGCAGCGTTGAAGTTTGGGACAGATATGGCTACACCTTC
>NA|16|NA|TRBV5-4|TRBJ2-3
CASSLSSSIDSDTQYF
TGTGCCAGCAGCTTGTCTAGCTCCATCGATTCAGATACGCAGTATTTT
>NA|15|NA|TRBV4-1|TRBJ1-1
CASTTDPGLRTEAFF
TGCGCCAGCACTACGGACCCGGGATTGAGGACTGAAGCTTTCTTT
>NA|14|NA|TRBV9|TRBJ2-5
CASSVDSREETQYF
TGTGCCAGCAGCGTAGACAGTAGAGAGGAGACCCAGTACTTC
>NA|14|NA|TRBV6-5|TRBJ1-6
CASSYRGGTSPLHF
TGTGCCAGCAGTTACCGGGGGGGTACTTCACCCCTCCACTTT
>few|18|TRBD2|TRBV29-1|TRBJ2-7
CSVGGVAGATSISYEQYF
TGCAGCGTTGGAGGGGTAGCGGGAGCTACGAGTATATCCTACGAGCAGTACTTC
>NA|16|TRBD1|TRBV7-8|TRBJ1-2
CASSFFSFGTAYGYTF
TGTGCCAGCAGCTTCTTTTCATTTGGGACAGCCTATGGCTACACCTTC
>NA|14|NA|TRBV2|TRBJ1-1
CASSEQGGDTEAFF
TGTGCCAGCAGCGAACAGGGCGGCGACACTGAAGCTTTCTTT
>NA|14|TRBD2|TRBV2|TRBJ2-1
CASSATSGRNEQFF
TGTGCCAGCAGTGCGACTAGCGGGAGAAATGAGCAGTTCTTC
>NA|16|NA|TRBV9|TRBJ2-1
CASSPGMGSSYNEQFF
TGTGCCAGCAGCCCCGGGATGGGTAGCTCCTACAATGAGCAGTTCTTC
>NA|14|NA|TRBV5-8|TRBJ1-1
CASSFGFAGAEAFF
TGTGCCAGCAGCTTCGGTTTTGCGGGCGCTGAAGCTTTCTTT
>NA|15|TRBD2|TRBV11-2|TRBJ2-3
CASSLDGSGIDTQYF
TGTGCCAGCAGCTTAGATGGGAGCGGGATAGATACGCAGTATTTT
>NA|12|NA|TRBV28|TRBJ2-1
CASSFVLNEQFF
TGTGCCAGCAGTTTCGTACTTAATGAGCAGTTCTTC
>few|16|TRBD1|TRBV10-3|TRBJ1-2
CAISDRQGAINYGYTF
TGTGCCATCAGTGATCGACAGGGGGCGATTAACTATGGCTACACCTTC